This TCR beta chain was sequenced during a study of blood T cell repertoires in COVID-19. Whole-study context: Whether acute or convalescent, the COVID-19 samples came from the United States, Italy and Spain.

Original processing methods: For nucleated cells, counts were estimated from reference gene primer amplification. Repertoires were generated with immunoSEQ multiplex PCR, while TCRdb's copy carries only in-frame clones and drops some. The V and J calls and clone size come from that table; D and trimming were worked out from the DNA. Seen here are around 250,000 clones, around 82% observed once, and the top ten hold around 6%. The CDR3 has 13 residues. The V and J ends lost 5 bases and 3 bases respectively, with 11 bases between them. Germline V lookup: CDR1 MNHEY, CDR2 SVGAGI. This chain links TRBV6-5 with TRBJ2-7; D is undetermined. This receptor was obtained from a man older than 75 with acute or convalescent COVID-19. Source material: peripheral blood. Here the CDR3 reads CASSRGRDYEQYF. For the CDR3, the DNA is TGTGCCAGCAGTCGCGGAAGAGACTACGAGCAGTACTTC.